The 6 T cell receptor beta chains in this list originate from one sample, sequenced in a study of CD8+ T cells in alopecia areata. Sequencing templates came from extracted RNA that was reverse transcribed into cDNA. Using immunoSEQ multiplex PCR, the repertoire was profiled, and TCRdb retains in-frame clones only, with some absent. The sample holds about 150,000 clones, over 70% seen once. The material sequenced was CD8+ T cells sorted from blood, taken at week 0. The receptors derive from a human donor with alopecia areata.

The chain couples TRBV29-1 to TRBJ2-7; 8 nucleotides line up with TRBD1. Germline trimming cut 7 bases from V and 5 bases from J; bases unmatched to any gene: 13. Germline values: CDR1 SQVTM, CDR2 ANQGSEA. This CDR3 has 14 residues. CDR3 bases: TGCAGCGGCACGACGGGACAGGCTGGCGACGAGCAGTACTTC. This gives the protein CSGTTGQAGDEQYF.

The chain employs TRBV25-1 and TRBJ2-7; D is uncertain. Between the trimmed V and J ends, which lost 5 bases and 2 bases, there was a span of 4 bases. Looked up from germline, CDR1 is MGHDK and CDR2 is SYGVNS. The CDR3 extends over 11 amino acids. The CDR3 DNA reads TGTGCCAGCAGTTGGGCCTACGAGCAGTACTTC. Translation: CASSWAYEQYF.

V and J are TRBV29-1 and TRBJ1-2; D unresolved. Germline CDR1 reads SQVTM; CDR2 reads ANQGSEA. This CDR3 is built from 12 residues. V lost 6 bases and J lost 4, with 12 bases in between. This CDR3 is CSVSSGIYGYTF. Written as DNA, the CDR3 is TGCAGCGTCTCATCCGGGATCTATGGCTACACCTTC.

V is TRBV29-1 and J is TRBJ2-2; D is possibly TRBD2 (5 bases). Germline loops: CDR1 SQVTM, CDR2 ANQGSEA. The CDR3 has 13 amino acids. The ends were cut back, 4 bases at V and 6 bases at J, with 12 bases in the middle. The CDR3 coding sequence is TGCAGCGTTGTACTAGGGTCTTCCGGGGAGCTGTTTTTT. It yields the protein CSVVLGSSGELFF.

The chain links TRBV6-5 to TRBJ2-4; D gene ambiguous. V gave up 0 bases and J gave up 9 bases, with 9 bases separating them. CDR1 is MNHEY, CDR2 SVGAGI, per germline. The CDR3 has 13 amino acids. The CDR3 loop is CASSYSTWGIQYF. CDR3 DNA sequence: TGTGCCAGCAGTTACTCAACTTGGGGCATTCAGTACTTC.

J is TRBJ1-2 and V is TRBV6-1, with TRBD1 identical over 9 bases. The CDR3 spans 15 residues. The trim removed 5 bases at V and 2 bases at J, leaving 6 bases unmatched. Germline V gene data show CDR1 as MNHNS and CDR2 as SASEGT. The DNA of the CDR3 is TGTGCCAGCAGTTCTGCGGGACAGGGAAACTATGGCTACACCTTC. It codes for CASSSAGQGNYGYTF.